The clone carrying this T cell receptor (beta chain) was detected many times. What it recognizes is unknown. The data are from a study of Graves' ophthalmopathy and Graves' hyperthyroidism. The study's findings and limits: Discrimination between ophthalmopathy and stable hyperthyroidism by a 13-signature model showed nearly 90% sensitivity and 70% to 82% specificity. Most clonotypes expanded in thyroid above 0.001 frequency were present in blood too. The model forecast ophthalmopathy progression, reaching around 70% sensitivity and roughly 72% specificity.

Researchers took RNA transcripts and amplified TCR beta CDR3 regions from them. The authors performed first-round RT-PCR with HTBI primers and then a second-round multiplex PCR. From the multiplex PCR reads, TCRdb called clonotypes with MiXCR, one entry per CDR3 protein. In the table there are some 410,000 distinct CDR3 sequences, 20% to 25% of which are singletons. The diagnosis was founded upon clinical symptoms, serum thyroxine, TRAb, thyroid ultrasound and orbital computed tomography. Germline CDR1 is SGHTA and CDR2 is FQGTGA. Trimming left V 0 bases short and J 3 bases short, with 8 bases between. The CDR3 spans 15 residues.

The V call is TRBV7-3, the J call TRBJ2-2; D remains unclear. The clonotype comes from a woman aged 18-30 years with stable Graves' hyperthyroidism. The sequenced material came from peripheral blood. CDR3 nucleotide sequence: TGTGCCAGCAGCTTAACAGGAATAGACACCGGGGAGCTGTTTTTT. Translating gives CASSLTGIDTGELFF.